This TCR beta chain stems from a study of cytomegalovirus exposure and HLA in healthy donors. Study context: About 84% of roughly 430 genotyped donors fell in the Caucasian-associated ancestry cluster.

Researchers ran the PCR with 60 Vbeta and 13 Jbeta primers. Sequencing was performed with immunoSEQ multiplex PCR; in TCRdb, only in-frame clones are kept and a portion is missing. Of about 98,000 clones in the sample, about 81% were seen once. V shed 7 bases and J 3 bases; nucleotides not matched to a gene: 5. This CDR3 comprises 14 residues. Germline V gene data show CDR1 as SQVTM and CDR2 as ANQGSEA. When sampled, the donors appeared nominally healthy, though they likely had unrecorded immune exposures. Material for sequencing was PBMCs. The genes are TRBV29-1 and TRBJ2-1, with 11 bases matching TRBD2. This receptor was obtained from a man aged 35 to 55 in good health and CMV-seronegative. This CDR3 is CSGRLAGFYNEQFF. The CDR3 DNA reads as TGCAGCGGCCGACTAGCGGGGTTCTACAATGAGCAGTTCTTC.